This TCR beta chain was found in a study of beta chain features in type 1 diabetes. Turning to the study itself: Patients looked much like healthy donors when it came to age, gender and cell yields.

Study outcomes and limitations: Shortening that was moderate but significant affected the TCRB CDR3s of Type 1 diabetes patients in all four CD4+ subsets. Among type 1 diabetes patients, VDJ junctions had fewer insertions and more deletions.

The CDR3 totals 12 residues. V shed 6 bases and J shed 5 bases, with 10 bases lying between them. Germline V gene sequence: CDR1 SNHLY, CDR2 FYNNEI. Reverse transcription of all isolated RNA meant that expressed TCRB transcripts were sequenced. Generated by immunoSEQ multiplex PCR, the TCRdb table keeps only in-frame clones and is missing some. Among a few hundred thousand clones listed, approximately 15% were seen once. This clone turned up a few times. Antigen: not known. The sample was naive CD4+ T cells from blood. This sequence originates from a man aged 30 to 45 with type 1 diabetes. The chain links TRBV2 to TRBJ1-1; no clear D gene. The CDR3 DNA is TGTGCCAGCAGCGTGGGGAGGACTGAAGCTTTCTTT. Its protein is CASSVGRTEAFF. The whole variable domain, remainder taken from reference TRBV2 and TRBJ1-1, is EPEVTQTPSHQVTQMGQEVILRCVPISNHLYFYWYRQILGQKVEFLVSFYNNEISEKSEIFDDQFSVERPDGSNFTLKIRSTKLEDSAMYFCASSVGRTEAFFGQGTRLTVV.